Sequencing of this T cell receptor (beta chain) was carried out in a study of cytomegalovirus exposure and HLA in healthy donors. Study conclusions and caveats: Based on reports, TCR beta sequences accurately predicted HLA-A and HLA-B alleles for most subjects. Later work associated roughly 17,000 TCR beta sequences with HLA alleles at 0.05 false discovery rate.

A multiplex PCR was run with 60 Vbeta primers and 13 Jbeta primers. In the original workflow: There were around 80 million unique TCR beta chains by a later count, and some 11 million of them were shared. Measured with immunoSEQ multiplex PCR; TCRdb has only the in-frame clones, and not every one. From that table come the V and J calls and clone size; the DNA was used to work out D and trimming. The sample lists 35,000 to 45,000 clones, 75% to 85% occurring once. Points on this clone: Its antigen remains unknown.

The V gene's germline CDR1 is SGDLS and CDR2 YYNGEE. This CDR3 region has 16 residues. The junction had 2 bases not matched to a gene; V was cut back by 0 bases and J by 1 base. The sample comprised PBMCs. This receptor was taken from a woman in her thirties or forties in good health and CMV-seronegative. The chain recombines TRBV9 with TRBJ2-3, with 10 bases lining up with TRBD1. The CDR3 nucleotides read TGTGCCAGCAGCGTAGCTGGGACAGGGGGCACAGATACGCAGTATTTT. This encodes CASSVAGTGGTDTQYF.